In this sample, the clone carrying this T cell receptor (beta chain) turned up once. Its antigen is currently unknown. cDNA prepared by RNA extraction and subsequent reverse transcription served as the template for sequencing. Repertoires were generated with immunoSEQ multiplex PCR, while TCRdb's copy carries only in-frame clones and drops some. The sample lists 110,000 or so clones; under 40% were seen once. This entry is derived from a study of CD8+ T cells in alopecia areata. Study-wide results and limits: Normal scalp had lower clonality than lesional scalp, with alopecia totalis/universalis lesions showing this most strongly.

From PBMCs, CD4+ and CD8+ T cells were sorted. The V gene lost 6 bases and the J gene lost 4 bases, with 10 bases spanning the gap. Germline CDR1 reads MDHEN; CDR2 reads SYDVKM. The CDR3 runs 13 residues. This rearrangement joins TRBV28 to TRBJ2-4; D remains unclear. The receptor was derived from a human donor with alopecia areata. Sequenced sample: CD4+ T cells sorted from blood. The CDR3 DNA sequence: TGTGCCAGCAGAACACCGGGTAAAAACATTCAGTACTTC. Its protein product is CASRTPGKNIQYF.